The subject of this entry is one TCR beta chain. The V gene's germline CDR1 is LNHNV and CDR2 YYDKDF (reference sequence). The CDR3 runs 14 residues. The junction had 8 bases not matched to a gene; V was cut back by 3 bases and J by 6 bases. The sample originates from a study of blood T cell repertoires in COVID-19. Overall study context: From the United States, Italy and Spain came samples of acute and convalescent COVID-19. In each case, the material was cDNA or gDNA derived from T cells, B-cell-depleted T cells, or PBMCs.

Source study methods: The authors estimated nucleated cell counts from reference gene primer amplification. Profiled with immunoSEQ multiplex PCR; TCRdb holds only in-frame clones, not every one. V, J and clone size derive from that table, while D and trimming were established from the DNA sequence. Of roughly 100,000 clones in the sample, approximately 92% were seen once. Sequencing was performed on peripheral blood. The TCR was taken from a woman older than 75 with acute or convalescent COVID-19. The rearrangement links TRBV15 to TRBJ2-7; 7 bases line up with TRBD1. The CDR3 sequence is CATSSGTAATEQYF. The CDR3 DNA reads TGTGCCACCAGCAGTGGGACAGCCGCTACCGAGCAGTACTTC.